A selection of T cell receptor beta chains follows, all from one sample in a study of blood T cells in healthy people across ages. One entry per CDR3 protein, called by TCRdb with MiXCR from the 5' RACE reads. The sample holds hundreds of thousands of distinct CDR3 sequences, about 56% seen once. Sequenced input: blood. The origin of the receptors is a man aged 40-50 years in good health. CDR3s include the opening cysteine and the closing phenylalanine or tryptophan. A D gene is named only where the DNA matches it firmly. The size of a clone is reported for some rows only, either as once, few or many, or as a class for expanded clones.

>-|-|TRBV27|TRBJ2-5
CASSSWGQYDYQETQYF
TGTGCCAGCAGTTCGTGGGGCCAGTACGACTACCAAGAGACCCAGTACTTC
>-|-|TRBV7-9|TRBJ1-2
CASSPSERSDGYTF
TGTGCCAGCAGCCCCTCTGAGAGGTCTGATGGCTACACCTTC
>-|TRBD2|TRBV29-1|TRBJ2-7
CSVDVSGGGSEQYF
TGCAGCGTTGATGTTAGCGGCGGGGGGTCCGAGCAGTACTTC
>-|TRBD2|TRBV28|TRBJ2-5
CASETPLSAVAGGREQYF
TGTGCCAGCGAAACTCCTCTTTCGGCGGTAGCGGGGGGGAGGGAGCAGTACTTC
>-|-|TRBV4-3|TRBJ2-7
CASSLSAESSYEQYF
TGCGCCAGCAGCCTCTCGGCCGAGTCATCCTACGAGCAGTACTTC
>few|-|TRBV7-9|TRBJ1-4
CASSLSRNEKLFF
TGTGCCAGCAGCTTAAGCAGAAATGAAAAACTGTTTTTT
>-|TRBD1|TRBV11-2|TRBJ2-6
CASSARLDRGVSGANVLTF
TGTGCCAGCAGCGCCCGCCTCGACAGGGGGGTCTCTGGGGCCAACGTCCTGACTTTC
>few|TRBD2|TRBV5-1|TRBJ2-5
CASSPPGLAGGQETQYF
TGCGCCAGCAGCCCTCCGGGACTAGCGGGAGGGCAAGAGACCCAGTACTTC
>-|-|TRBV6-6|TRBJ2-1
CASSPLWGTYNEQFF
TGTGCCAGCAGCCCATTGTGGGGGACCTACAATGAGCAGTTCTTC
>-|-|TRBV28|TRBJ2-2
CASSFGRGGTGELFF
TGTGCCAGCAGTTTTGGAAGGGGAGGCACCGGGGAGCTGTTTTTT
>few|TRBD2|TRBV7-9|TRBJ2-3
CASSSPPRGGPDTQYF
TGTGCCAGCAGCTCCCCGCCCCGGGGGGGCCCCGATACGCAGTATTTT
>few|TRBD2|TRBV10-2|TRBJ2-3
CASSAFSGRTTDTQYF
TGCGCCAGCAGCGCCTTTAGCGGGAGAACAACAGATACGCAGTATTTT
>-|TRBD2|TRBV7-9|TRBJ2-7
CASVGRREVPYEQYF
TGTGCCAGTGTAGGGAGGCGGGAGGTCCCCTACGAGCAGTACTTC
>once|-|TRBV2|TRBJ1-5
CANSKGDWDQPQHF
TGTGCCAACAGTAAAGGTGATTGGGATCAGCCCCAGCATTTT
>-|-|TRBV12-3/TRBV12-4|TRBJ2-5
CAGSMTREKETQYF
TGTGCCGGCAGTATGACTAGGGAAAAAGAGACCCAGTACTTC
>few|-|TRBV28|TRBJ2-1
CASIPRDQSSYNEQFF
TGTGCCAGCATCCCCCGCGACCAGAGCTCCTACAATGAGCAGTTCTTC
>-|TRBD2|TRBV6-2/TRBV6-3|TRBJ2-7
CASSYALAGNYEQYF
TGTGCCAGCAGTTACGCCCTAGCGGGGAACTACGAGCAGTACTTC
>-|TRBD2|TRBV29-1|TRBJ2-7
CSVEYRSGLAAYEQYF
TGCAGCGTTGAATATAGATCGGGACTAGCGGCCTACGAGCAGTACTTC
>-|-|TRBV20-1|TRBJ2-5
CSAPTRYRPSETQYF
TGCAGTGCCCCCACCCGATACAGGCCCTCGGAGACCCAGTACTTC
>few|-|TRBV29-1|TRBJ1-1
CSVAGWNTEAFF
TGCAGCGTTGCCGGGTGGAACACTGAAGCTTTCTTT
>-|-|TRBV27|TRBJ2-7
CASSSLGGRRNEQYF
TGTGCCAGCAGTTCGCTTGGGGGCCGTAGAAACGAGCAGTACTTC
>-|-|TRBV9|TRBJ1-2
CASSFGATGRHTF
TGTGCCAGCAGTTTCGGGGCTACGGGGCGGCACACCTTC
>-|-|TRBV3-1|TRBJ2-1
CASSQERQQETQFF
TGTGCCAGCAGCCAAGAGAGGCAGCAAGAGACCCAGTTCTTC
>-|-|TRBV29-1|TRBJ2-5
CSVVLGNQETQYF
TGCAGCGTTGTGTTGGGGAACCAAGAGACCCAGTACTTC
>-|TRBD2|TRBV9|TRBJ2-2
CASSRTSGNTGELFF
TGTGCCAGCAGTCGCACTAGCGGTAACACCGGGGAGCTGTTTTTT